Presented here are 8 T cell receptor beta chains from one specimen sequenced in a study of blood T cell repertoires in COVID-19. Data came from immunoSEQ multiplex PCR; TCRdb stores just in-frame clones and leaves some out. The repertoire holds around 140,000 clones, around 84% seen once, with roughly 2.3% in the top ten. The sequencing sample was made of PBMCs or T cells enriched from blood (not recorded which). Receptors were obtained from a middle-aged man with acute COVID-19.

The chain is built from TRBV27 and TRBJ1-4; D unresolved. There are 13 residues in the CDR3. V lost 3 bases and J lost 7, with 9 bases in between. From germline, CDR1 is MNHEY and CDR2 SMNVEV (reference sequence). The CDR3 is CASSFTGSEKLFF. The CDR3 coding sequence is TGTGCCAGCAGTTTTACGGGGAGTGAAAAACTGTTTTTT.

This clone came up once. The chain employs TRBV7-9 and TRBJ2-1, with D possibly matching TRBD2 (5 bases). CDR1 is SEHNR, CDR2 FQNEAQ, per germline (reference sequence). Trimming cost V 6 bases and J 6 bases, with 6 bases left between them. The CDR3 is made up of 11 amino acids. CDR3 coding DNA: TGTGCCAGCAGAGGGAGCAATGAGCAGTTCTTC. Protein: CASRGSNEQFF.

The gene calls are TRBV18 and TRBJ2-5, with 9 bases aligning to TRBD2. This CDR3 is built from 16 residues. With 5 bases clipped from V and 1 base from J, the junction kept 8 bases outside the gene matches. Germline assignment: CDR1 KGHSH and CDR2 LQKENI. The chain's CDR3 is CASSTLLAGPQETQYF. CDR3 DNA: TGTGCCAGCTCAACGCTACTAGCGGGTCCCCAAGAGACCCAGTACTTC.

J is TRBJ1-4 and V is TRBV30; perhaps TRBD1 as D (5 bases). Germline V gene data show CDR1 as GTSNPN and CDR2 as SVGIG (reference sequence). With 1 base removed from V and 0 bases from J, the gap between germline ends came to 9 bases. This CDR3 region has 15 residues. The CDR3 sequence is CAWSAGVATNEKLFF. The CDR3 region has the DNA TGTGCCTGGAGTGCGGGGGTAGCAACTAATGAAAAACTGTTTTTT.

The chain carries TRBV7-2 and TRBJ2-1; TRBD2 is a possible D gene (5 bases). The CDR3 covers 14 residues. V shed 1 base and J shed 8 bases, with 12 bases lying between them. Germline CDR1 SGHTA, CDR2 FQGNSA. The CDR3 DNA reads TGTGCCAGCAGCTTAGTTGGGAGTGGGGATGAGCAGTTCTTC. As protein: CASSLVGSGDEQFF.

CDR3 sequence: CASSPVGPGRGNEQYF. CDR3 DNA sequence: TGTGCCAGCTCACCCGTGGGTCCGGGCAGGGGGAACGAGCAGTACTTC. This chain links TRBV18 with TRBJ2-7; 7 bases fit TRBD1. With V trimmed by 3 bases and J by 5 bases, 13 bases remained unmatched. Germline loops: CDR1 KGHSH, CDR2 LQKENI. This CDR3 has 16 residues.

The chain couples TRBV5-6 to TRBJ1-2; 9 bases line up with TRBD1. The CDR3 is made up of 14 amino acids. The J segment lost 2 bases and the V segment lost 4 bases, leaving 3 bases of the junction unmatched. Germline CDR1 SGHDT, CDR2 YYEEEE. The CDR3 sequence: CASSPGQGNYGYTF. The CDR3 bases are TGTGCCAGCAGCCCCGGACAGGGGAACTATGGCTACACCTTC.

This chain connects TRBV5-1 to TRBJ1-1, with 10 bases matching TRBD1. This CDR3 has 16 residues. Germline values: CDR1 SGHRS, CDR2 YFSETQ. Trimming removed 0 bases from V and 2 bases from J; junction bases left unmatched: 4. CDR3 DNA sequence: TGCGCCAGCAGCTTGGAGGGACAGGGGATTAACACTGAAGCTTTCTTT. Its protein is CASSLEGQGINTEAFF.